The source of this T cell receptor beta chain is a study of T cell repertoires in cytomegalovirus infection. Looking at the study overall: CMV infection plus the matching HLA type was flagged by public TCR beta signatures.

This clonotype was seen a few times. Its cognate antigen is unknown. In TCRdb, the reads were re-called with MiXCR into one record per CDR3 protein. This sample yields over 450,000 distinct CDR3 sequences, of which over 9% are seen a single time; about 9.4% belongs to the top ten. General study results and limits: CMV-specific TCR beta clonotypes restricted by HLA-C were the ones dominating the ex vivo response. Frequencies of public TCR beta families were cumulated, and this identified carriers of CMV plus the relevant HLA.

This receptor was obtained from a human donor in good health (CMV status not recorded). Some clones in this sample may be carry-over from other donors' samples. Sequenced sample: PBMCs.

CDR3 in DNA: TGTGCCACCAGTGACGGGACTAGCGAGAGCTCCTACAATGAGCAGTTCTTC. Translating it yields CATSDGTSESSYNEQFF. The V call is TRBV24-1, the J call TRBJ2-1; 10 bases are a match to TRBD2. The germline CDR1 and CDR2 sequences are KGHDR and SFDVKD. Germline trimming cut 4 bases from V and 0 bases from J; bases unmatched to any gene: 5. The CDR3 has 17 residues.